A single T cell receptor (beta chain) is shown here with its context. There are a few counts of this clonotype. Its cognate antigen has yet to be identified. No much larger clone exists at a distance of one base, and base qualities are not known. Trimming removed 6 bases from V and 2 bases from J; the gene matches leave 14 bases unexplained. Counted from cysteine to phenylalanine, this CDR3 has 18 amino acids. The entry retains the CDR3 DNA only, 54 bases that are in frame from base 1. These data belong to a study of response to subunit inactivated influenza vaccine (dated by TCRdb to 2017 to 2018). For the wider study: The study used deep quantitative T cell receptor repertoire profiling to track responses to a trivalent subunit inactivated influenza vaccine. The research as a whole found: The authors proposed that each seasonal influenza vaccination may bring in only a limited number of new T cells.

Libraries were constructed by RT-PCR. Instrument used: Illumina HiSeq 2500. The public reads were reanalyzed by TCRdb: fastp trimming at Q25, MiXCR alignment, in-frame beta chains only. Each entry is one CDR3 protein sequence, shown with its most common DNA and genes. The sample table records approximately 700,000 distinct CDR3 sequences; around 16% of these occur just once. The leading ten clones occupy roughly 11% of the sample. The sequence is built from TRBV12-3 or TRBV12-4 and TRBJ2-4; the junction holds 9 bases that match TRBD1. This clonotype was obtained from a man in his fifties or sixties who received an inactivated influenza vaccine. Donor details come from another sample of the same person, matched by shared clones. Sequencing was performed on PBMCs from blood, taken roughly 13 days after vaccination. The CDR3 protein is CASRPGQGDGLSKNIQYF. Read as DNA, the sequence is TGTGCCAGCAGACCGGGACAGGGTGATGGTTTGTCCAAAAACATTCAGTACTTC.